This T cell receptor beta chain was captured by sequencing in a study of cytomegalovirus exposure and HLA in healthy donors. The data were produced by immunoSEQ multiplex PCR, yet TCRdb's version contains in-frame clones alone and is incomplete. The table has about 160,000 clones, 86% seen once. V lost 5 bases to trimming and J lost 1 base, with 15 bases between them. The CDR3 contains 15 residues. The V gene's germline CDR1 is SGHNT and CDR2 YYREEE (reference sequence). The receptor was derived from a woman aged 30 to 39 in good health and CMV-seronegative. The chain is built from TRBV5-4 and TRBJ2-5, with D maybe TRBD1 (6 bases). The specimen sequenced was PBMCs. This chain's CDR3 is CASSSQTGRQETQYF. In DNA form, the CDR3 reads TGTGCCAGCAGTTCTCAGACAGGTCGCCAAGAGACCCAGTACTTC.